Listed below are T cell receptor beta chains from one sample, sequenced in a study of CD8 T cells in Susac syndrome. TCRdb fed the immunoSEQ multiplex PCR reads into MiXCR, producing one record per CDR3 protein. In the table there are about 150,000 distinct CDR3 sequences, around 95% of which are singletons. The sequencing sample was made of CD4+ T cells from PBMCs. All receptors derive from a human donor with Susac syndrome. Both conserved end residues are part of each CDR3. D genes are given only for firm matches. Clone size appears in some rows only: once, few, many, or a class for an expanded clone.

d_gene	v_gene	abundance	j_gene	CDR3nt	CDR3aa
.	TRBV3-1	.	TRBJ2-2	TGTGCCAGCAGCCAAGATCGGGGCCAGGGGCTGTTTTTT	CASSQDRGQGLFF
TRBD2	TRBV20-1	.	TRBJ2-7	TGCAGTGCTTCTAGCGGGGGCCCTTCTTACGAGCAGTACTTC	CSASSGGPSYEQYF
.	TRBV10-3	.	TRBJ2-5	TGTGCCATCAGTTCGTTGGGGCAAGAGACCCAGTACTTC	CAISSLGQETQYF
.	TRBV7-2	.	TRBJ2-6	TGTGCCAGCAACTTCCAGTCTGGGGCCAACGTCCTGACTTTC	CASNFQSGANVLTF
.	TRBV29-1	.	TRBJ2-3	TGCAGCGTTGAAAAGGGAGGTGGGGATACGCAGTATTTT	CSVEKGGGDTQYF
TRBD2	TRBV25-1	.	TRBJ2-3	TGTGCCAGCAGTGAGACTAGCAGGGCAGATACGCAGTATTTT	CASSETSRADTQYF
TRBD2	TRBV12-5	.	TRBJ2-2	TGTGCTAGTGGTTTATGGATAGCGGGATACACCGGGGAGCTGTTTTTT	CASGLWIAGYTGELFF
TRBD1	TRBV5-1	.	TRBJ2-1	TGCGCCAGCAGCTGGAGGGACAGGGGAGGCAATGAGCAGTTCTTC	CASSWRDRGGNEQFF
.	TRBV15	.	TRBJ2-3	TGTGCCACCAGCAGAGTGGCCTACCGGAGCACAGATACGCAGTATTTT	CATSRVAYRSTDTQYF
.	TRBV28	.	TRBJ2-7	TGTGCCAGCAGTTTCAGTCTTATAGGTAGCGAGCAGTACTTC	CASSFSLIGSEQYF
TRBD1	TRBV27	.	TRBJ1-1	TGTGCCAGCAGCTGGAGCCTTGGACAGGCGATGGCTTTCTTT	CASSWSLGQAMAFF
.	TRBV12-3/TRBV12-4	once	TRBJ1-5	TGTGCCAGCATGCGGGGTGCAGGCCAGCCCCAGCATTTT	CASMRGAGQPQHF
.	TRBV3-1	.	TRBJ1-2	TGTGCCAGCAGCCAAACAGGGTATGGCTACACCTTC	CASSQTGYGYTF
.	TRBV11-2	.	TRBJ1-4	TGTGCCAGCAGCTTAGATCTTGGGGGGAAACTGTTTTTT	CASSLDLGGKLFF